The 13 T cell receptor beta chains reported below all come from one sample, sequenced in a study of blood T cell repertoires in COVID-19. Profiling relied on immunoSEQ multiplex PCR, and the TCRdb table lists in-frame clones only, not all of them. This sample has hundreds of thousands of clones, with 75% to 90% found just once. Source material: peripheral blood. These receptors originate from a human donor in a cohort sampled during active COVID-19.

The chain combines TRBV4-1 with TRBJ2-5; 9 bases are a match to TRBD2. Per germline, CDR1 MGHRA and CDR2 YSYEKL. Losses at the gene ends were 4 bases for V and 5 bases for J; bases not matched to a gene: 8. The CDR3 is 15 amino acids. As DNA, the CDR3 is TGCGCCAGCAGCCGAAGCGGGAGGAGTGAGGAGACCCAGTACTTC. Its translation: CASSRSGRSEETQYF.

This rearrangement joins TRBV5-5 to TRBJ2-3; D might be TRBD1 (6 bases). Trimming removed 6 bases from V and 3 bases from J, with 14 bases in between. Per the germline V gene, CDR1 is SGHKS and CDR2 is YYEKEE (reference sequence). This CDR3 has 14 residues. As DNA, the CDR3 is TGTGCCAGCACCCAATACAGGGATACAGATACGCAGTATTTT. Translating gives CASTQYRDTDTQYF.

The chain uses TRBV5-1 and TRBJ1-1, with TRBD1 matching over 7 bases. The CDR3 contains 15 residues. V lost 5 bases and J lost 0; bases outside the gene matches: 7. Germline CDR1 and CDR2: SGHRS and YFSETQ. CDR3 DNA: TGCGCCAGCAGAAAATGGACAGGAATGAACACTGAAGCTTTCTTT. It encodes CASRKWTGMNTEAFF.

The CDR3 sequence: CSVASGLNYGNTIYF. The CDR3 bases are TGCAGCGTGGCCTCGGGACTGAATTATGGAAACACCATATATTTT. V and J are TRBV29-1 and TRBJ1-3, with a weak D call TRBD1 (5 bases). The CDR3 is 15 residues long. Germline CDR1 and CDR2: SQVTM and ANQGSEA. Trimming took 6 bases from V and 3 from J, leaving 18 bases between them.

The chain is built from TRBV7-2 and TRBJ1-6; TRBD1 matches 9 bases. Germline V gives CDR1 SGHTA, CDR2 FQGNSA. The length of the CDR3 is 16 residues. J gave up 7 bases and V 5 bases, and 9 bases lay outside the gene matches. CDR3 nucleotide sequence: TGTGCCAGCAGCCCGAGGGGACAGGGTAGGAATTCACCCCTCCACTTT. Translation: CASSPRGQGRNSPLHF.

The gene calls are TRBV2 and TRBJ2-3, with D perhaps TRBD2 (5 bases). Germline-derived CDR1 and CDR2 are SNHLY and FYNNEI. V was trimmed by 1 base and J by 8 bases, leaving 10 bases between them. The CDR3 length is 13 residues. The CDR3 DNA is TGTGCCAGCAGTGAAGTGGGTAGCGCTACGCAGTATTTT. As protein: CASSEVGSATQYF.

This clone has just a few counts. The rearrangement links TRBV7-9 to TRBJ1-4, with TRBD1 identical over 7 bases. CDR3 length: 14 amino acids. Germline V lookup: CDR1 SEHNR, CDR2 FQNEAQ (reference sequence). V lost 5 bases and J lost 6; bases outside the gene matches: 6. CDR3 in amino acids: CASSGNRGDEKLFF. DNA of the CDR3: TGTGCCAGCAGCGGAAACAGGGGAGATGAAAAACTGTTTTTT.

V gene TRBV5-1 combines with J gene TRBJ1-3, with D possibly matching TRBD1 (5 bases). The CDR3 spans 14 residues. The germline V and J ends were trimmed by 5 bases and 4 bases, with 13 bases remaining between them. CDR1 and CDR2 from the germline V gene are SGHRS and YFSETQ. The CDR3 here is CASRPWGRGNTIYF. The CDR3 DNA is TGCGCCAGCAGACCTTGGGGGAGGGGAAACACCATATATTTT.

The J gene is TRBJ2-1, the V gene TRBV7-8; 8 bases map to TRBD1. Looked up from germline, CDR1 is SGHVS and CDR2 is FQNEAQ. The CDR3 has 15 residues. J gave up 8 bases and V 4 bases, and 10 bases lay outside the gene matches. In DNA, the CDR3 is TGTGCCAGCAGCTCCCGGACAGGGTTGATGGATGAGCAGTTCTTC. This codes for CASSSRTGLMDEQFF. The complete variable domain, with remaining parts taken from reference TRBV7-8 and TRBJ2-1, reads GAGVSQSPRYKVAKRGQDVALRCDPISGHVSLFWYQQALGQGPEFLTYFQNEAQLDKSGLPSDRFFAERPEGSVSTLKIQRTQQEDSAVYLCASSSRTGLMDEQFFGPGTRLTVL.

The chain has TRBV9 and TRBJ2-3, with 7 bases fitting TRBD2. With V trimmed by 3 bases and J by 3 bases, 7 bases remained unmatched. CDR1 is SGDLS and CDR2 is YYNGEE in the germline V gene. The CDR3 is 15 amino acids. The CDR3: CASSELAVGTDTQYF. As DNA, the CDR3 is TGTGCCAGCAGCGAGCTAGCGGTGGGGACAGATACGCAGTATTTT.

This clone came up many times. V and J are TRBV2 and TRBJ2-2, with TRBD2 as a possible D gene (6 bases). Germline lookup yields CDR1 SNHLY and CDR2 FYNNEI. Trimming cost V 6 bases and J 5 bases, with 10 bases left between them. The CDR3 runs to 13 residues. The CDR3 here is CASRVGTTGELFF. The CDR3 DNA reads TGTGCCAGCAGGGTCGGGACTACCGGGGAGCTGTTTTTT.

This clone was detected a few times. V is TRBV7-9 and J is TRBJ2-2; D uncertain. CDR1 and CDR2 from the germline V gene are SEHNR and FQNEAQ (reference sequence). Trimming took off 7 bases at V and 4 bases at J, with 10 bases between the two ends. CDR3 size: 13 residues. This CDR3 is CASTLVGTGELFF. The CDR3 DNA follows: TGTGCCAGCACCCTAGTGGGCACCGGGGAGCTGTTTTTT. Full variable domain (missing parts from reference TRBV7-9 and TRBJ2-2): DTGVSQNPRHKITKRGQNVTFRCDPISEHNRLYWYRQTLGQGPEFLTYFQNEAQLEKSRLLSDRFSAERPKGSFSTLEIQRTEQGDSAMYLCASTLVGTGELFFGEGSRLTVL.

In nucleotides, the CDR3 is TGTGCCAGCACCCAACAGGGGACGGCCAAAAACATTCAGTACTTC. Its translation: CASTQQGTAKNIQYF. The genes are TRBV28 and TRBJ2-4, with TRBD1 identical over 7 bases. CDR3 length: 15 residues. In germline, CDR1 is MDHEN, CDR2 SYDVKM. The junction had 7 bases not matched to a gene; V was cut back by 7 bases and J by 1 base.